These 31 T cell receptor beta chains were all obtained from the same sample, sequenced in a study of metastatic and nonmetastatic thyroid tumors. TCRdb re-called the PCR reads via MiXCR. The profile shows tens of thousands of clones, approximately 13% of them singletons. Every patient was untreated before thyroid surgery. The sequenced sample was tumor tissue. The receptors shown here come from a female donor with papillary thyroid cancer or a benign thyroid nodule (not recorded which). Some clones in this sample may be carry-over from other donors' samples.

In its sample, this clone was seen many times. The chain combines TRBV7-9 with TRBJ1-3; a weak D match, TRBD1 (6 bases). CDR3 length: 15 amino acids. Germline V CDR1 and CDR2: SEHNR, FQNEAQ (reference sequence). V was clipped by 5 bases and J by 1 base, with 12 bases between them. The DNA of the CDR3 is TGTGCCAGCAGCCCGGGGGGGCAGTCTGGAAACACCATATATTTT. It is translated as CASSPGGQSGNTIYF.

This clone was counted at least ten times. The V call is TRBV7-9, the J call TRBJ2-2, with D possibly TRBD2 on 6 matching bases. V was trimmed by 3 bases and J by 0 bases, leaving 8 bases between them. The CDR3 spans 15 residues. The V gene's germline CDR1 is SEHNR and CDR2 FQNEAQ (reference sequence). CDR3 sequence: CASSFSSANTGELFF. The CDR3 DNA follows: TGTGCCAGCAGCTTCTCTAGCGCGAACACCGGGGAGCTGTTTTTT.

In this sample, this clone turned up many times. This chain uses TRBV5-6 with TRBJ1-4, with D unclear. Germline V gene lookup returns CDR1 SGHDT and CDR2 YYEEEE. V shed 3 bases and J shed 2 bases, with 17 bases lying between them. The CDR3 consists of 17 residues. The CDR3 loop is CASSYYLLGATNEKLFF. As DNA, the CDR3 is TGTGCCAGCAGCTACTACCTTTTAGGCGCGACTAATGAAAAACTGTTTTTT. Complete variable domain (other parts from reference TRBV5-6 and TRBJ1-4): DAGVTQSPTHLIKTRGQQVTLRCSPKSGHDTVSWYQQALGQGPQFIFQYYEEEERQRGNFPDRFSGHQFPNYSSELNVNALLLGDSALYLCASSYYLLGATNEKLFFGSGTQLSVL.

This clone appeared many times. The chain employs TRBV5-5 and TRBJ2-2; D is possibly TRBD1 or TRBD2 (6 bases each). The CDR3 is made up of 15 amino acids. Germline V gene data show CDR1 as SGHKS and CDR2 as YYEKEE (reference sequence). V lost 4 bases and J 2 bases, leaving 12 bases between the germline ends. CDR3 protein: CASSGGTLNTGELFF. Written as DNA, the CDR3 is TGTGCCAGCAGCGGCGGGACACTTAACACCGGGGAGCTGTTTTTT.

This clone has only a few counts. This clone may be a read error of a much larger clone one base away. The J gene is TRBJ2-7, the V gene TRBV2; no clear D. Germline CDR1 and CDR2: SNHLY and FYNNEI. The CDR3 contains 13 residues. V dropped 8 bases and J dropped 4 bases, with 15 bases sitting between them. The CDR3 sequence is CASLKSLQYEQYF. In DNA, the CDR3 is TGTGCCAGCCTTAAGAGTTTGCAGTACGAGCAGTACTTC. The full variable domain, in which reference TRBV2 and TRBJ2-7 provide the parts outside the CDR3, is EPEVTQTPSHQVTQMGQEVILRCVPISNHLYFYWYRQILGQKVEFLVSFYNNEISEKSEIFDDQFSVERPDGSNFTLKIRSTKLEDSAMYFCASLKSLQYEQYFGPGTRLTVT.

This clone was observed many times. The rearrangement links TRBV12-3 or TRBV12-4 to TRBJ1-1; D is ambiguous. CDR3 length: 14 amino acids. V was pared by 1 base and J by 2 bases, with 8 bases between. The CDR3 DNA reads TGTGCCAGCAGTTTAGAACTATCCAACACTGAAGCTTTCTTT. Its protein is CASSLELSNTEAFF.

This clone has ten or more counts. This chain links TRBV7-9 with TRBJ2-7; D is tentatively TRBD1 or TRBD2 (6 bases each). CDR3 length equals 15 residues. Per the germline V gene, CDR1 is SEHNR and CDR2 is FQNEAQ (reference sequence). V lost 6 bases and J lost 4, with 19 bases in between. The CDR3 loop reads CASRPGAAESYEQYF. The CDR3 DNA is TGTGCCAGCAGGCCGGGGGCGGCGGAGTCATACGAGCAGTACTTC.

Ten or more counts support this clone. This sequence joins TRBV20-1 and TRBJ2-7; 9 nucleotides match TRBD2. The trim removed 4 bases at V and 5 bases at J, leaving 9 bases unmatched. Germline loops: CDR1 DFQATT, CDR2 SNEGSKA (reference sequence). The CDR3 spans 14 residues. In DNA, the CDR3 is TGCAGTGCTAAGGTTAGCGGGAGAAGGGACGAGCAGTACTTC. This gives the protein CSAKVSGRRDEQYF.

This clone has a count of ten or more. The chain couples TRBV27 to TRBJ1-6, with D perhaps TRBD1 (6 bases). This CDR3 contains 16 residues. The germline V gene encodes CDR1 MNHEY and CDR2 SMNVEV (reference sequence). Trimming removed 2 bases from V and 6 bases from J, with 14 bases in between. The CDR3 DNA reads as TGTGCCAGCAGTTTAAAGGGACAAGCGCTTAATTCACCCCTCCACTTT. Amino acids: CASSLKGQALNSPLHF.

This clone occurred many times. Additional DNA sequences in this sample encode the identical CDR3. V is TRBV12-3 or TRBV12-4 and J is TRBJ1-2; perhaps TRBD1 as D (5 bases). There are 14 residues in the CDR3. Between the trimmed V and J ends, which lost 0 bases and 6 bases, there was a span of 11 bases. This CDR3 reads CASSLARVGDGYTF. For the CDR3, the DNA is TGTGCCAGCAGTTTAGCCAGGGTTGGTGATGGCTACACCTTC.

The V gene is TRBV7-8, the J gene TRBJ2-7; tentative D call: TRBD2 (6 bases). The CDR3 covers 15 residues. Looked up from germline, CDR1 is SGHVS and CDR2 is FQNEAQ. V gave up 4 bases and J gave up 7 bases, with 20 bases separating them. The CDR3 DNA reads TGTGCCAGCAGCTATCAGGGAGGCGTCTTCAGAGAGCAGTACTTC. It is translated as CASSYQGGVFREQYF. Filled out from reference TRBV7-8 and TRBJ2-7, the complete variable domain reads GAGVSQSPRYKVAKRGQDVALRCDPISGHVSLFWYQQALGQGPEFLTYFQNEAQLDKSGLPSDRFFAERPEGSVSTLKIQRTQQEDSAVYLCASSYQGGVFREQYFGPGTRLTVT.

This clone has a count of ten or more. The V gene is TRBV5-4, the J gene TRBJ1-2; tentative D call: TRBD1 (6 bases). V lost 2 bases to trimming and J lost 1 base, with 15 bases between them. The length of the CDR3 is 16 residues. Germline V gene data show CDR1 as SGHNT and CDR2 as YYREEE (reference sequence). CDR3 DNA: TGTGCCAGCAGCTTTCTCCGGGACACTTTTAACTATGGCTACACCTTC. Amino acid sequence: CASSFLRDTFNYGYTF.

This clone was picked up many times. Distinct nucleotide sequences in the sample also encode this CDR3. J is TRBJ1-4 and V is TRBV7-9; D unclear. V dropped 2 bases and J dropped 4 bases, with 14 bases sitting between them. This CDR3 is built from 16 residues. CDR1 is SEHNR, CDR2 FQNEAQ, per germline (reference sequence). DNA for the CDR3: TGTGCCAGCAGCTTAAGGTTGGGCAGCCGTAATGAAAAACTGTTTTTT. Translation gives CASSLRLGSRNEKLFF. The full variable domain, in which reference TRBV7-9 and TRBJ1-4 provide the parts outside the CDR3, is DTGVSQNPRHKITKRGQNVTFRCDPISEHNRLYWYRQTLGQGPEFLTYFQNEAQLEKSRLLSDRFSAERPKGSFSTLEIQRTEQGDSAMYLCASSLRLGSRNEKLFFGSGTQLSVL.

This clone came up a few times. A much more abundant neighbour one base away suggests this may be a read error. The chain has TRBV19 and TRBJ2-7; D is undetermined. This CDR3 is built from 11 residues. V was trimmed by 6 bases and J by 3 bases, leaving 6 bases between them. The germline V gene encodes CDR1 LNHDA and CDR2 SQIVND (reference sequence). CDR3 in amino acids: CASSVGYEQYF. The CDR3 DNA follows: TGTGCCAGTAGCGTCGGCTACGAGCAGTACTTC.

This clone was observed a few times. This sequence joins TRBV2 and TRBJ1-5; no reliable D call. CDR1 SNHLY and CDR2 FYNNEI come from the germline V gene. Trimming removed 6 bases at V and 3 bases at J, with 9 bases between. This CDR3 comprises 13 residues. The DNA for the CDR3 is TGTGCCAGCAGCCGACGGACCAATCAGCCCCAGCATTTT. It yields the protein CASSRRTNQPQHF.

This clone was seen many times. The sample has other DNA sequences that encode this CDR3 too. V and J are TRBV19 and TRBJ2-1; D is undetermined. V lost 1 base to trimming and J lost 2 bases, with 9 bases between them. Germline V gives CDR1 LNHDA, CDR2 SQIVND (reference sequence). The CDR3 loop spans 15 amino acids. The CDR3 here is CASSIGGLTYNEQFF. The CDR3 DNA reads TGTGCCAGTAGTATAGGGGGATTGACCTACAATGAGCAGTTCTTC.

This clone has a handful of counts. A junction boundary mismatches the germline segment, possibly from a read error. The chain links TRBV2 to TRBJ1-3; 9 nucleotides align to TRBD1. The germline CDR1 and CDR2 sequences are SNHLY and FYNNEI. The CDR3 has 15 amino acids. The CDR3 coding sequence is TGTGCCATCAGAGACAGGGGGAGCTCTGGGAACACCATATATTTT. It encodes CAIRDRGSSGNTIYF.

The sample holds many counts of this clone. Here the CDR3 DNA reads TGTGCCAGCAGCTTAGTCGGAGGGACTAGCGGGAGGGCAACGGGGGACGAGCAGTACTTC. Translating it yields CASSLVGGTSGRATGDEQYF. The rearrangement links TRBV7-2 to TRBJ2-7; TRBD2 matches 16 bases. Trimming at V came to 1 base and at J to 5 bases, leaving 14 bases not matched to a gene. The CDR3 is 20 residues long. Germline-derived CDR1 and CDR2 are SGHTA and FQGNSA.

The sample holds a few counts of this clone. Since a much larger clone is just one base distant, this may be a read error. CDR3 in amino acids: CASSLSGTESFF. CDR3 DNA: TGTGCCAGCAGTTTATCTGGGACTGAATCTTTCTTT. The genes are TRBV12-3 or TRBV12-4 and TRBJ1-1, with D perhaps matching TRBD1 (5 bases). The CDR3 spans 12 residues.

This clone was picked up a small number of times. This may arise from a read error, as a much more abundant clone is one base away. The V call is TRBV6-2 or TRBV6-3, the J call TRBJ2-2, with D unresolved. V lost 7 bases, J lost 4 bases, and 16 bases lay in between. The CDR3 extends over 15 amino acids. Per germline, CDR1 MNHEY and CDR2 SVGEGT. DNA for the CDR3: TGTGCCAGCATCCCCAGTGGGCGGACCACCGGGGAGCTGTTTTTT. Translated: CASIPSGRTTGELFF.

Concerning this clone: A much larger clone is a single base away; this may be a read error. The same CDR3 also results from other DNA sequences found in this sample. CDR3 coding DNA: TGCGCCAGCAGTGGGGTAGCAATGGAGACGCAATATTTT. Translating it yields CASSGVAMETQYF. This rearrangement joins TRBV10-2 to TRBJ2-3; no reliable D call. CDR3 length equals 13 residues. CDR1 is WSHSY and CDR2 is SAAADI in the germline V gene.

The sample holds many counts of this clone. The chain is built from TRBV28 and TRBJ1-2; D uncertain. The CDR3 is made up of 13 amino acids. Germline CDR1 is MDHEN and CDR2 is SYDVKM. The V end was cut by 4 bases, the J end by 2 bases, with 8 bases between. Here the CDR3 reads CASSYPENYGYTF. As DNA, the CDR3 is TGTGCCAGCAGTTACCCAGAGAACTATGGCTACACCTTC.

This clone has a count of ten or more. The V call is TRBV5-1, the J call TRBJ2-5; 10 bases are a match to TRBD1. Trimming cost V 3 bases and J 2 bases; bases outside gene matches: 1. Germline-derived CDR1 and CDR2 are SGHRS and YFSETQ. This CDR3 is 14 amino acids long. The CDR3 region has the DNA TGCGCCAGCAGCTCGGGACAGGGGCAAGAGACCCAGTACTTC. Protein: CASSSGQGQETQYF.

In its sample, this clone was seen many times. This sequence joins TRBV27 and TRBJ2-2, with TRBD2 as a possible D gene (6 bases). CDR1 is MNHEY, CDR2 SMNVEV, per germline (reference sequence). V was cut by 5 bases and J by 7 bases, with 17 bases left in between. This CDR3 has 15 amino acids. The CDR3 region has the DNA TGTGCCAGCAGTGTAGTTACCGGGGGTCGCGGGGAGCTGTTTTTT. Translation: CASSVVTGGRGELFF.

The V and J genes are TRBV27 and TRBJ1-5; D is perhaps TRBD1 (5 bases). V lost 4 bases, J lost 4 bases, and 17 bases lay in between. Looked up from germline, CDR1 is MNHEY and CDR2 is SMNVEV (reference sequence). This CDR3 comprises 16 residues. CDR3 region: CASSSACQGVNQPQHF. CDR3 DNA: TGTGCCAGCAGTTCGGCCTGTCAGGGTGTAAATCAGCCCCAGCATTTT.

This clone has ten or more counts. This rearrangement joins TRBV27 to TRBJ2-7, with 7 bases aligning to TRBD2. The CDR3 is 14 residues long. After removal of 5 bases from V and 7 bases from J, the junction contained 11 bases not matched to a gene. Germline loops: CDR1 MNHEY, CDR2 SMNVEV (reference sequence). The CDR3 sequence: CASSPVAGATEQYF. As DNA, the CDR3 is TGTGCCAGCAGTCCAGTGGCGGGAGCGACGGAGCAGTACTTC.

The chain links TRBV18 to TRBJ2-7; no reliable D call. This CDR3 comprises 13 residues. V dropped 3 bases and J dropped 3 bases, with 9 bases sitting between them. The germline V gene encodes CDR1 KGHSH and CDR2 LQKENI. The CDR3 protein is CASSPSQDYEQYF. The CDR3 DNA follows: TGTGCCAGCTCACCGAGTCAGGACTACGAGCAGTACTTC.

This clone was counted many times. This chain joins TRBV7-6 and TRBJ1-2; no reliable D call. CDR1 and CDR2 from the germline V gene are SGHVS and FNYEAQ. The CDR3 is 15 residues long. Trimming shortened V by 0 bases and J by 2 bases, and 10 bases separated the two germline ends. The CDR3 DNA sequence: TGTGCCAGCAGCTTAGCGGGGAGGATAAACTATGGCTACACCTTC. It yields the protein CASSLAGRINYGYTF.

The sample holds many counts of this clone. The V and J genes are TRBV12-3 or TRBV12-4 and TRBJ2-2, with D possibly called TRBD1 or TRBD2 (5 bases each). The V end was cut by 6 bases, the J end by 7 bases, with 18 bases between. CDR3 length: 15 amino acids. This chain's CDR3 is CASRPGTQGVGELFF. CDR3 nucleotides: TGTGCCAGCAGGCCAGGGACCCAGGGAGTCGGGGAGCTGTTTTTT.

This clone was seen repeatedly, ten times or more. With a much larger clone just one base away, this may be a read error. This chain uses TRBV6-1 with TRBJ2-1; 9 bases agree with TRBD2. The germline gives CDR1 MNHNS, CDR2 SASEGT. CDR3 length: 12 residues. The chain's CDR3 is CASSDRLAERFF. In DNA form, the CDR3 reads TGTGCCAGCAGTGATCGACTAGCGGAGCGGTTCTTC.

This clone was detected only a few times. This may be a read error, as it is one base from a much larger clone. V usage is TRBV12-5 and J usage is TRBJ2-7; D uncertain. Looked up from germline, CDR1 is LGHNT and CDR2 is FRNRAP. The CDR3 consists of 11 residues. The V gene lost 3 bases and the J gene lost 4 bases, with 4 bases spanning the gap. CDR3 sequence: CASGFVYEQYF. The CDR3, as DNA: TGTGCTAGTGGTTTCGTGTACGAGCAGTACTTC.